The clone carrying this T cell receptor beta chain occurred a few times. No antigen is known for it. These data belong to a study of regulatory T cells in long-lasting Graves disease. General study results and limits: Patients whose Graves' disease persisted exhibited lower TCR diversity than those newly diagnosed.

In building TCR beta libraries, iRepertoire HTBI primers were used together with Arm-PCR of CDR3 regions. TCRdb re-called the multiplex PCR reads through MiXCR, storing one row per CDR3 protein. The sample has approximately 690,000 distinct CDR3 sequences, roughly 30% seen once. As to time point: persistent/refractory GD, antithyroid drugs over 5 years with positive TRAb. RNA extracted from PBMCs served as the sequencing template. Into tubes containing EDTA, approximately 8.5 milliliters of peripheral blood were drawn. Per the germline V gene, CDR1 is MDHEN and CDR2 is SYDVKM. The CDR3 length is 16 residues. V was shortened by 3 bases and J by 1 base, with 15 bases between the two germline ends.

The material was peripheral blood mononuclear cells (PBMCs), obtained when the disease was refractory, from a patient treated with antithyroid drugs. The chain is built from TRBV28 and TRBJ1-2, with TRBD1 as a possible D gene (5 bases). This sequence originates from a female donor with Graves disease. CDR3 coding DNA: TGTGCCAGCAGTTTCCCAGGACCGGGACTTAACTATGGCTACACCTTC. Translation: CASSFPGPGLNYGYTF.